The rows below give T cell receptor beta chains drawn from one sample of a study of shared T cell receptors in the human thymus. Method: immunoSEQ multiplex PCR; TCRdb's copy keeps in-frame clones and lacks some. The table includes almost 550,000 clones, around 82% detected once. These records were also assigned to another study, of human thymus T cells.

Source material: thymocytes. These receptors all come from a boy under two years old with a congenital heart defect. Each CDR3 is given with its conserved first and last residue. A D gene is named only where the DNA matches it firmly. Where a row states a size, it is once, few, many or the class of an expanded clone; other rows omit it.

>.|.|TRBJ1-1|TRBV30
CAWMGQGGLEGTEAFF
TGTGCCTGGATGGGGCAGGGAGGGCTGGAAGGAACTGAAGCTTTCTTT
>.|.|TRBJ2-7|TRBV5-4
CASSLGANTYEQYF
TGTGCCAGCAGCTTGGGAGCGAATACCTACGAGCAGTACTTC
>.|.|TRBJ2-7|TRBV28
CASQRVGEQYF
TGTGCCAGCCAGAGGGTGGGCGAGCAGTACTTC
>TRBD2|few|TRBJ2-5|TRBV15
CATSKAGVGTQYF
TGTGCCACCAGCAAGGCGGGGGTTGGGACCCAGTACTTC
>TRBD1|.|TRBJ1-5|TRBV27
CASSTRQGFQPQHF
TGTGCCAGCAGTACCCGACAGGGTTTTCAGCCCCAGCATTTT
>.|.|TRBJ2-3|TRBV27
CASSLQVTDTQYF
TGTGCCAGCAGTTTACAGGTCACAGATACGCAGTATTTT
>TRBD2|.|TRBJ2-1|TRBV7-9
CASSQNRGEGPYNEQFF
TGTGCCAGCAGCCAAAACCGTGGGGAGGGCCCCTACAATGAGCAGTTCTTC
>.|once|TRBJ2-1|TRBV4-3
CASSQDWGTYNEQFF
TGCGCCAGCAGCCAAGATTGGGGCACATACAATGAGCAGTTCTTC
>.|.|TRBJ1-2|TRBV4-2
CASSLTATNYGYTF
TGTGCCAGCAGCTTGACAGCCACTAACTATGGCTACACCTTC
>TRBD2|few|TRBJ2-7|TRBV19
CATRGDLGYEQYF
TGTGCCACCCGGGGGGATCTAGGCTACGAGCAGTACTTC
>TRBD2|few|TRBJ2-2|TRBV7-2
CASQSGGVAGASNTGELFF
TGTGCCAGCCAATCTGGGGGGGTAGCGGGAGCCTCGAACACCGGGGAGCTGTTTTTT
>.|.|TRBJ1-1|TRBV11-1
CASSLAPGMNTEAFF
TGTGCCAGCAGCTTAGCGCCAGGGATGAACACTGAAGCTTTCTTT
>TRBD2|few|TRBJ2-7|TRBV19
CASSINGRTSGRYEQYF
TGTGCCAGTAGTATAAACGGGAGGACTAGCGGGAGGTACGAGCAGTACTTC
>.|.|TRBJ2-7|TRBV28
CASSLRGQQGSSYEQYF
TGTGCCAGCAGTTTACGAGGTCAGCAAGGCAGCTCCTACGAGCAGTACTTC
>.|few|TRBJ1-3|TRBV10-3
CAISESGTGNTIYF
TGTGCCATCAGTGAGTCTGGCACCGGAAACACCATATATTTT
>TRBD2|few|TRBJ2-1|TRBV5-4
CASSNEAGDDEQFF
TGTGCCAGCAGCAACGAAGCGGGAGACGATGAGCAGTTCTTC
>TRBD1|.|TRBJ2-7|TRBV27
CASSLSGSPRQGHEQYF
TGTGCCAGCAGTTTATCGGGGAGCCCACGACAGGGCCACGAGCAGTACTTC
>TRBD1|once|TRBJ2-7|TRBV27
CASETGQGQTYEQYF
TGTGCCAGCGAAACTGGACAGGGACAAACCTACGAGCAGTACTTC
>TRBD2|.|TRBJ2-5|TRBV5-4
CASSPGLAGVGPKETQYF
TGTGCCAGCAGCCCGGGACTAGCGGGAGTTGGCCCCAAAGAGACCCAGTACTTC
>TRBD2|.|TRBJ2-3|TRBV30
CAWSVALAVSPTDTQYF
TGTGCCTGGAGTGTCGCGCTAGCGGTCTCCCCCACAGATACGCAGTATTTT
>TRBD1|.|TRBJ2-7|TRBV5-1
CASSFDRGETYEQYF
TGCGCCAGCAGCTTCGACAGGGGGGAGACCTACGAGCAGTACTTC
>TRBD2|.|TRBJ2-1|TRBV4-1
CASRPLAGGHEQFF
TGCGCCAGCAGACCCCTAGCGGGAGGACATGAGCAGTTCTTC
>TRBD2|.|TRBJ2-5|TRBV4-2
CASSHGGRRPPRKTQYF
TGTGCCAGCAGCCACGGGGGGAGGAGACCCCCTCGGAAGACCCAGTACTTC
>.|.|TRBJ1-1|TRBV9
CASSPRTTVDTEAFF
TGTGCCAGCAGCCCCCGGACAACTGTTGACACTGAAGCTTTCTTT
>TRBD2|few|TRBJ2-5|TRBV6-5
CASSPSGRETQYF
TGTGCCAGCAGTCCTAGCGGGAGGGAGACCCAGTACTTC
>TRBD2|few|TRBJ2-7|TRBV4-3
CASSQEGGSPYEQYF
TGCGCCAGCAGCCAAGAAGGCGGGAGCCCGTACGAGCAGTACTTC
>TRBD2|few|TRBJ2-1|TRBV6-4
CASSALAGANNEQFF
TGTGCCAGCAGTGCACTAGCGGGAGCCAACAATGAGCAGTTCTTC
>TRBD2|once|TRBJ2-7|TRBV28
CASSLLAGRRDEQYF
TGTGCCAGCAGTCTATTAGCGGGACGTCGGGACGAGCAGTACTTC
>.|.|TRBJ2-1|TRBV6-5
CASSYRLGDYNEQFF
TGTGCCAGCAGTTACCGGCTAGGAGACTACAATGAGCAGTTCTTC
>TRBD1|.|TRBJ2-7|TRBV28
CASRYRGPYEQYF
TGTGCCAGCAGGTACAGGGGGCCCTACGAGCAGTACTTC
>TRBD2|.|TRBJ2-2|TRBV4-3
CASSQDSTSAFTGELFF
TGCGCCAGCAGCCAAGATTCGACTAGCGCCTTCACCGGGGAGCTGTTTTTT
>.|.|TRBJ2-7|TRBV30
CAWSARDFYYEQYF
TGTGCCTGGAGTGCACGGGACTTCTACTACGAGCAGTACTTC
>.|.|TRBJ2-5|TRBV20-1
CSARGRETQYF
TGCAGTGCTAGGGGCCGAGAGACCCAGTACTTC
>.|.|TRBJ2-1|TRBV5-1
CASSLLRRSYNEQFF
TGCGCCAGCAGCTTACTTAGGCGGTCCTACAATGAGCAGTTCTTC
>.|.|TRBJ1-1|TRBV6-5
CASSHRVNTEAFF
TGTGCCAGCAGCCATCGGGTGAACACTGAAGCTTTCTTT
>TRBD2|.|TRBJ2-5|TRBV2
CASSPLIAGEKTQYF
TGTGCCAGCAGTCCACTAATAGCGGGAGAAAAGACCCAGTACTTC
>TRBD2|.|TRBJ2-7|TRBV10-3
CAISEIVLAGVNEQYF
TGTGCCATCAGTGAGATCGTCCTAGCGGGAGTAAACGAGCAGTACTTC
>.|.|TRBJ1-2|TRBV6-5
CASRNPRANYGYTF
TGTGCCAGCAGAAACCCGAGGGCTAACTATGGCTACACCTTC
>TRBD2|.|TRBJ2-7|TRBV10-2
CASSGPSGRYEQYF
TGCGCCAGCAGTGGTCCTAGCGGGAGATACGAGCAGTACTTC
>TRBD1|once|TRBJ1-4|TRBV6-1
CASKDRGREKLFF
TGTGCCAGCAAGGACAGGGGGCGCGAAAAACTGTTTTTT
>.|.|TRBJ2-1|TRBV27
CASGRDWRDEQFF
TGTGCCAGCGGCCGGGACTGGAGGGATGAGCAGTTCTTC
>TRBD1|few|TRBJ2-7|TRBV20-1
CSASDRDEQYF
TGCAGTGCTTCAGACAGGGACGAGCAGTACTTC
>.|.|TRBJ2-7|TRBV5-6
CASSFRQSPYEQYF
TGTGCCAGCAGCTTTAGACAGTCTCCTTACGAGCAGTACTTC
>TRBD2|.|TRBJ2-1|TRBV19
CASSIGTSGRDDNEQFF
TGTGCCAGTAGTATAGGAACTAGCGGGAGAGATGACAATGAGCAGTTCTTC
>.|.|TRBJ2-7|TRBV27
CASSLVPTIPSYEQYF
TGTGCCAGCAGTTTGGTACCTACGATACCTTCCTACGAGCAGTACTTC
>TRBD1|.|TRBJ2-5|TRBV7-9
CASSSGQHIDRQETQYF
TGTGCCAGCAGTTCGGGACAGCATATAGACCGCCAAGAGACCCAGTACTTC
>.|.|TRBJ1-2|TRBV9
CASSGGRGRVGYTF
TGTGCCAGCAGCGGCGGCCGGGGTAGAGTGGGCTACACCTTC
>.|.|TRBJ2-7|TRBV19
CASSIVIFGTYEQYF
TGTGCCAGTAGTATAGTGATTTTCGGGACCTACGAGCAGTACTTC
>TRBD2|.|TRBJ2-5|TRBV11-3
CASSGGLAGGPETQYF
TGTGCCAGCAGCGGGGGGCTAGCGGGAGGGCCCGAGACCCAGTACTTC
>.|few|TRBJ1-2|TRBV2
CASSEITGTLNYGYTF
TGTGCCAGCAGTGAGATAACAGGAACACTTAACTATGGCTACACCTTC
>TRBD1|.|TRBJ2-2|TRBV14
CASSQVIRQGSGELFF
TGTGCCAGCAGCCAAGTTATTCGACAGGGGTCCGGGGAGCTGTTTTTT